Below, one T cell receptor (beta chain) is given with its context. Its antigen is currently not known. No per-base quality is available; no much larger clone lies one base away. This entry is derived from a study of blood T cell repertoires in COVID-19 (dated by TCRdb to 2020 to 2022). Looking at the study overall: Samples covering the acute and convalescent phases of COVID-19 were provided by collaborators in the United States, Italy and Spain. The material from the prospective study consisted of cDNA or gDNA derived from T cells, B-cell-depleted T cells, or PBMCs. Deeply sampled blood TCRbeta repertoires from subjects exposed to, actively infected with, or recovered from COVID-19 were included in the dataset. A freely available public database, intended as a resource for researchers studying the immune response to SARS-CoV-2, is where the repertoires were released. The samples were drawn from the first 160 participants of the ongoing ImmuneRACE study and from 1,254 subjects provided by 6 global collaborators. Nearly every sample came with metadata listing a de-identified subject ID, COVID-19 status, age in years and sex. Where HLA class I and class II types were available, the types were taken from metadata supplied by the sample provider, not from assay-based typing.

General conclusions and limits of the study: The amount of clinical and demographic metadata varied by source and participant and was provided uncurated.

Each collaborating institution followed its own protocols to collect whole blood in K2EDTA tubes. For TCRbeta analysis, collaborators shipped samples as frozen whole blood, isolated PBMCs, or DNA extracted from either of those sample types. TCRbeta CDR3 regions were amplified from genomic DNA by means of the immunoSEQ Assay, a bias-controlled multiplex PCR. In the original analysis: Nucleated cell counts per sample were estimated from amplification of reference gene primers within the assay. Sequence reads were collapsed and filtered to measure the absolute abundance of every unique TCRbeta CDR3 rearrangement. For each sample, productive Simpson clonality was calculated by taking the square root of Simpson's diversity index across productive rearrangements. TCRdb carries this immuneACCESS record with in-frame sequences only. Its versions omit some clonotypes, under half of them owing to an unresolved V gene in the studies checked, with the rest unexplained. V and J calls and clone size follow that table, whereas D and trimming were derived from the DNA. For this sample the table gives some 100,000 clones, of which about 90% were detected only once. Approximately 1% of the sample lies in the top ten.

Including the terminal cysteine and phenylalanine, the CDR3 comprises 12 residues. The sequence is cut down to CDR3 DNA, 36 bases in frame from base 1. The germline V gene (reference sequence) provides CDR1 LNHDA and CDR2 SQIVND. V sheds 8 bases and J sheds 5 bases, leaving 13 bases between their ends. Material for sequencing was peripheral blood. The chain links TRBV19 with TRBJ2-7; the D gene is perhaps TRBD1, on 5 matching bases. The source of this sequence is a human donor in a cohort sampled during active COVID-19. Here is the DNA: TGTGCCAGTGGCCAGGGTGGCCACGAGCAGTACTTC. The translation is CASGQGGHEQYF. This CDR3, with the reference TRBV19 and TRBJ2-7 proteins standing in past its ends, gives the full variable domain DGGITQSPKYLFRKEGQNVTLSCEQNLNHDAMYWYRQDPGQGLRLIYYSQIVNDFQKGDIAEGYSVSREKKESFPLTVTSAQKNPTAFYLCASGQGGHEQYFGPGTRLTVT.